The present entry profiles one T cell receptor beta chain with its context. Trimming took off 6 bases at V and 13 bases at J, with 12 bases between the two ends. The CDR3 loop spans 10 amino acids. Per the germline V gene, CDR1 is SEHNR and CDR2 is FQNEAQ (reference sequence). This entry belongs to a study of T-cell memory formation after mild COVID-19. MiXCR, applied by TCRdb to the 5' RACE reads, yields one record per CDR3 protein. The sample holds approximately 170,000 distinct CDR3 sequences, 10% to 15% seen once. The clonotype originates from a man aged 18 to 30 who had mild COVID-19 (a few samples of this study predate the infection). Cell type and time point are not known. This chain joins TRBV7-9 and TRBJ1-2; a weak D match, TRBD1 (5 bases). Sequenced: PBMCs or a T cell subset sorted from them (not recorded which). DNA for the CDR3: TGTGCCAGCAGTTCGACGGGACCCACCTTC. It is translated as CASSSTGPTF. The full variable domain, its missing parts supplied by reference TRBV7-9 and TRBJ1-2, is DTGVSQNPRHKITKRGQNVTFRCDPISEHNRLYWYRQTLGQGPEFLTYFQNEAQLEKSRLLSDRFSAERPKGSFSTLEIQRTEQGDSAMYLCASSSTGPTFGSGTRLTVV.